This T cell receptor (beta chain) was sequenced in a study of cytomegalovirus exposure and HLA in healthy donors. The study's findings and limits: Overall, roughly 170 TCR beta chains were annotated as cytomegalovirus-associated. Per published reports, the classifier diagnosed cytomegalovirus status with high specificity and sensitivity. Previous analysis showed most TCR beta V segments were productive about 87% or about 30% of the time. Among the sequence variants, a highly shared cluster was likely an artifact of sequencing.

In the PCR, 60 Vbeta and 13 Jbeta primers were used. The protocol was immunoSEQ multiplex PCR, while the TCRdb copy is restricted to in-frame clones and leaves out a portion. The table lists over 150,000 clones, roughly 80% of them singletons. The germline CDR1 and CDR2 sequences are MNHEY and SMNVEV (reference sequence). This CDR3 spans 14 amino acids. The V end lost 6 bases, the J end lost 0 bases, and 9 bases lay between the germline ends. This clone showed up just a few times. Its matching antigen is unknown. Sequenced material: PBMCs. The TCR sequence derives from a male donor in good health and CMV-seropositive. The chain carries TRBV27 and TRBJ2-4; D remains unclear. CDR3 in DNA: TGTGCCAGCAGGTCCGTAATAGCCAAAAACATTCAGTACTTC. This translates into CASRSVIAKNIQYF.